This TCR beta chain was sequenced in a study of shared clonotypes between healthy human individuals. Whole-study results and caveats: With few donors, the genetic and exposure-history diversity represented was limited.

The V gene lost 2 bases and the J gene lost 7 bases, with 6 bases spanning the gap. Germline loops: CDR1 SGHNT, CDR2 YYREEE (reference sequence). The CDR3 totals 11 residues. This clone was detected a few times. Its antigen is unknown. Produced via immunoSEQ multiplex PCR; TCRdb's table is partial and in-frame only. The sample lists about 590,000 clones; around 95% were seen once. Naive CD8 cells lacked CD45RO, underwent positive selection for CCR7 and left out terminally differentiated effector memory CD45RA+ cells. The sample was naive CD8+ T cells sorted from blood. The TCR was taken from a woman under 40 in good health. The chain is built from TRBV5-4 and TRBJ1-1, with no clear D. The CDR3 here is CASSFGFEAFF. The CDR3 DNA reads as TGTGCCAGCAGCTTCGGCTTTGAAGCTTTCTTT.